This is a list of T cell receptor beta chains from one sample in a study of shared clonotypes between healthy human individuals. The protocol was immunoSEQ multiplex PCR, while the TCRdb copy is restricted to in-frame clones and leaves out a portion. The sample contains about 1 million clones, around 75% of which appear only once. The sample consisted of memory CD4+ T cells sorted from blood. The source is a man younger than 30 in good health. The CDR3 runs from the conserved cysteine through the conserved F or W. A D gene is named only where the DNA matches it firmly. Clone sizes are given selectively: once, few, many, or a class where the clone is expanded.

J: TRBJ2-7; D: NA; size: once; length: 14; V: TRBV5-6; CDR3: CASSWESRWDEQYF; DNA: TGTGCCAGCAGCTGGGAGTCCCGTTGGGACGAGCAGTACTTC
J: TRBJ1-6; D: NA; size: NA; length: 14; V: TRBV10-3; CDR3: CAISGTAVASPLHF; DNA: TGTGCCATCAGTGGGACAGCAGTCGCATCACCCCTCCACTTT
J: TRBJ1-1; D: NA; size: NA; length: 11; V: TRBV5-6; CDR3: CASSSGFEAFF; DNA: TGTGCCAGCAGTTCCGGGTTTGAAGCTTTCTTT
J: TRBJ2-5; D: NA; size: NA; length: 13; V: TRBV27; CDR3: CASSLSRAETQYF; DNA: TGTGCCAGCAGTTTGTCCAGGGCAGAGACCCAGTACTTC
J: TRBJ2-7; D: TRBD2; size: once; length: 15; V: TRBV5-4; CDR3: CASSYNTGRPYEQYF; DNA: TGTGCCAGCAGCTATAATACCGGGAGGCCCTACGAGCAGTACTTC
J: TRBJ1-4; D: NA; size: NA; length: 16; V: TRBV2; CDR3: CASSQDRLATNEKLFF; DNA: TGTGCCAGCAGCCAGGACAGACTGGCAACTAATGAAAAACTGTTTTTT
J: TRBJ2-3; D: NA; size: few; length: 15; V: TRBV2; CDR3: CASCRARPDTDTQYF; DNA: TGTGCCAGCTGTAGAGCCCGCCCTGACACAGATACGCAGTATTTT
J: TRBJ2-7; D: NA; size: NA; length: 13; V: TRBV6-5; CDR3: CASTPGPPYEQYF; DNA: TGTGCCAGCACTCCGGGACCTCCCTACGAGCAGTACTTC
J: TRBJ2-1; D: NA; size: few; length: 14; V: TRBV11-2; CDR3: CASSFGALFDEQFF; DNA: TGTGCCAGCAGCTTCGGGGCTCTTTTCGATGAGCAGTTCTTC
J: TRBJ2-1; D: TRBD2; size: NA; length: 12; V: TRBV19; CDR3: CASRGGSNEQFF; DNA: TGTGCCAGTAGGGGAGGGTCCAATGAGCAGTTCTTC
J: TRBJ2-5; D: NA; size: NA; length: 15; V: TRBV7-2; CDR3: CASSLVGGGKETQYF; DNA: TGTGCCAGCAGCTTAGTCGGAGGGGGCAAGGAGACCCAGTACTTC
J: TRBJ2-2; D: NA; size: NA; length: 16; V: TRBV19; CDR3: CASSSGLQYPGGELFF; DNA: TGTGCCAGTAGTTCTGGACTCCAGTATCCGGGCGGGGAGCTGTTTTTT
J: TRBJ2-6; D: TRBD1; size: once; length: 16; V: TRBV9; CDR3: CASSGDRNSGANVLTF; DNA: TGTGCCAGCAGCGGGGACAGAAACTCTGGGGCCAACGTCCTGACTTTC
J: TRBJ2-7; D: TRBD1; size: NA; length: 15; V: TRBV27; CDR3: CASSRDRASLYEQYF; DNA: TGTGCCAGCAGTAGAGACAGGGCATCCCTCTACGAGCAGTACTTC
J: TRBJ2-4; D: TRBD1; size: NA; length: 16; V: TRBV19; CDR3: CASSIEGTVAKNIQYF; DNA: TGTGCCAGTAGTATAGAGGGGACAGTAGCCAAAAACATTCAGTACTTC
J: TRBJ2-1; D: NA; size: NA; length: 12; V: TRBV4-1; CDR3: CASSQDQGKQFF; DNA: TGCGCCAGCAGCCAAGATCAAGGGAAGCAGTTCTTC
J: TRBJ2-3; D: NA; size: NA; length: 14; V: TRBV9; CDR3: CASSVLQLRDTQYF; DNA: TGTGCCAGCAGCGTACTACAGCTGCGAGATACGCAGTATTTT
J: TRBJ2-1; D: TRBD2; size: NA; length: 15; V: TRBV7-9; CDR3: CASSSLLAGYNEQFF; DNA: TGTGCCAGCAGCTCCTTACTAGCGGGATACAATGAGCAGTTCTTC
J: TRBJ1-1; D: TRBD1; size: NA; length: 16; V: TRBV19; CDR3: CASSLGQVRGNTEAFF; DNA: TGTGCCAGTAGTCTCGGACAGGTTAGAGGAAACACTGAAGCTTTCTTT
J: TRBJ1-6; D: NA; size: NA; length: 13; V: TRBV25-1; CDR3: CASRDFGFSPLHF; DNA: TGTGCCAGCCGGGACTTTGGATTTTCACCCCTCCACTTT
J: TRBJ1-4; D: NA; size: NA; length: 11; V: TRBV28; CDR3: CASSWTEKLFF; DNA: TGTGCCAGCTCGTGGACGGAAAAACTGTTTTTT
J: TRBJ2-2; D: TRBD2; size: NA; length: 21; V: TRBV15; CDR3: CATSRDWGRTSGDANTGELFF; DNA: TGTGCCACCAGCAGAGATTGGGGTAGGACTAGCGGGGACGCGAACACCGGGGAGCTGTTTTTT
J: TRBJ2-7; D: NA; size: few; length: 14; V: TRBV27; CDR3: CASSLSGLLYEQYF; DNA: TGTGCCAGCAGCCTCTCGGGACTCCTCTACGAGCAGTACTTC
J: TRBJ2-3; D: NA; size: NA; length: 12; V: TRBV2; CDR3: CASMAGTDTQYF; DNA: TGTGCCAGCATGGCGGGTACAGATACGCAGTATTTT
J: TRBJ1-3; D: NA; size: NA; length: 14; V: TRBV7-2; CDR3: CASSLGLSGNTIYF; DNA: TGTGCCAGCAGCTTAGGCCTCTCTGGAAACACCATATATTTT
J: TRBJ2-1; D: TRBD2; size: NA; length: 12; V: TRBV19; CDR3: CASSGSGDEQFF; DNA: TGTGCCAGTAGCGGGAGCGGGGATGAGCAGTTCTTC
J: TRBJ1-2; D: NA; size: few; length: 9; V: TRBV20-1; CDR3: CSARNGYTF; DNA: TGCAGTGCTCGTAATGGCTACACCTTC
J: TRBJ2-3; D: NA; size: NA; length: 14; V: TRBV6-6; CDR3: CASKPKINTDTQYF; DNA: TGTGCCAGCAAACCAAAAATCAACACAGATACGCAGTATTTT
J: TRBJ1-4; D: NA; size: NA; length: 17; V: TRBV7-9; CDR3: CASSLAGPLSGNEKLFF; DNA: TGTGCCAGCAGCTTGGCCGGGCCTTTATCAGGGAATGAAAAACTGTTTTTT
J: TRBJ2-7; D: TRBD2; size: many; length: 15; V: TRBV18; CDR3: CASSTGLADAYEQYF; DNA: TGTGCCAGCTCAACGGGACTAGCGGACGCCTACGAGCAGTACTTC
J: TRBJ2-1; D: NA; size: NA; length: 14; V: TRBV25-1; CDR3: CASSEYPLVVEQFF; DNA: TGTGCCAGCAGTGAATACCCCCTAGTGGTTGAGCAGTTCTTC
J: TRBJ2-7; D: NA; size: NA; length: 15; V: TRBV27; CDR3: CASSLSDRGTGEQYF; DNA: TGTGCCAGCAGTTTATCAGATAGGGGGACTGGGGAGCAGTACTTC
J: TRBJ2-4; D: TRBD1; size: once; length: 15; V: TRBV7-2; CDR3: CASSPETGIKNIQYF; DNA: TGTGCCAGCAGCCCCGAGACAGGGATCAAAAACATTCAGTACTTC
J: TRBJ2-7; D: NA; size: NA; length: 13; V: TRBV29-1; CDR3: CSVAKGSPYEQYF; DNA: TGCAGCGTGGCTAAGGGGAGTCCCTACGAGCAGTACTTC
J: TRBJ2-7; D: NA; size: NA; length: 13; V: TRBV5-6; CDR3: CASSLALGKEQYF; DNA: TGTGCCAGCAGCTTGGCGTTAGGGAAGGAGCAGTACTTC
J: TRBJ2-7; D: NA; size: NA; length: 15; V: TRBV7-9; CDR3: CASSLIRGAYYEQYF; DNA: TGTGCCAGCAGCTTAATAAGGGGCGCCTACTACGAGCAGTACTTC
J: TRBJ2-6; D: NA; size: NA; length: 14; V: TRBV6-1; CDR3: CASRETSGANVLTF; DNA: TGTGCCAGCAGGGAGACTTCTGGGGCCAACGTCCTGACTTTC
J: TRBJ1-4; D: NA; size: NA; length: 11; V: TRBV18; CDR3: CASSPQGKLFF; DNA: TGTGCCAGCTCACCCCAGGGAAAACTGTTTTTT
J: TRBJ1-6; D: NA; size: NA; length: 13; V: TRBV10-3; CDR3: CAISPEGASPLHF; DNA: TGTGCCATCAGTCCAGAGGGTGCTTCACCCCTCCACTTT
J: TRBJ2-3; D: NA; size: NA; length: 15; V: TRBV7-2; CDR3: CASSLVYTSKDTQYF; DNA: TGTGCCAGCAGCTTAGTTTATACGTCGAAAGATACGCAGTATTTT
J: TRBJ1-1; D: TRBD1; size: NA; length: 14; V: TRBV5-1; CDR3: CASSFDRGNTEAFF; DNA: TGCGCCAGCAGCTTCGACAGGGGCAACACTGAAGCTTTCTTT
J: TRBJ2-5; D: TRBD2; size: NA; length: 18; V: TRBV5-1; CDR3: CASSSGLAGGSIQETQYF; DNA: TGCGCCAGCAGCTCAGGACTAGCGGGAGGCTCTATCCAAGAGACCCAGTACTTC